This TCR beta chain was sequenced for a study of regulatory T cells in long-lasting Graves disease. The time point was: persistent/refractory GD, antithyroid drugs over 5 years with positive TRAb. With RNA extracted from PBMCs as input, the TCR library was made. EDTA tubes received nine milliliters of collected peripheral blood. This clonotype has just a few counts. The antigen is not known. Combining iRepertoire HTBI primers with Arm-PCR of CDR3 regions, the authors built TCR beta libraries. TCRdb ran MiXCR on the multiplex PCR reads and lists one entry per CDR3 protein. The sample includes 600,000 to 800,000 distinct CDR3 sequences, roughly 30% of them seen just once. The study's findings and limits: Persistent disease favored TRBV28, TRBJ1-2 and TRBJ2-5. Relative to newly diagnosed Graves' patients, persistent ones had lower TCR diversity.

This CDR3 region has 13 residues. Deletions cut 4 bases from V and 6 bases from J, with 13 bases between. CDR1 and CDR2 (germline): MNHEY, SVGEGT. Sequencing was performed on peripheral blood mononuclear cells (PBMCs), taken when the disease was refractory, from a patient treated with antithyroid drugs. The source of this sequence is a female donor with Graves disease. The chain uses TRBV6-2 or TRBV6-3 and TRBJ2-7; tentatively, D is TRBD1 (5 bases). In DNA form, the CDR3 reads TGTGCCAGCAGTTTGATCAGGGTCTGCGAGCAGTACTTC. It yields the protein CASSLIRVCEQYF.